This TCR beta chain derives from a study of T-cell reconstitution after alpha-beta-depleted transplantation in children. Whole-study results and caveats: Counts and diversity of T cells one year after transplant came mostly from newly produced T cells. Roughly two months post-transplant, alpha-beta T cells reportedly originated from several hundred graft clones that had expanded. After transplant, high TCRbeta diversity at day 60 in some patients arose from surviving recipient T cells and thymic progenitors.

Unique molecular identifiers were used in preparing the TCRbeta library. TCRdb analysed the PCR reads with MiXCR anew, one entry per CDR3 protein. Among roughly 48,000 distinct CDR3 sequences listed, under 6.5% were seen once. Per germline, CDR1 DFQATT and CDR2 SNEGSKA (reference sequence). The CDR3 has 14 amino acids. Between the trimmed V and J ends, which lost 0 bases and 6 bases, there was a span of 14 bases. This clonotype was seen ten or more times. No antigen is known for it. This receptor was obtained from a female patient aged 2-10 years who had a stem cell transplant for aplastic anemia, so the T cells may come from the graft donor. The sequences come from PBMCs, mostly from graft donor cells, collected 60 days after TCRalphabeta/CD19-depleted stem cell transplant. This chain uses TRBV20-1 with TRBJ1-2, with no clear D. CDR3 DNA: TGCAGTGCTAGAGATTTGGGGATCTTAAATGGCTACACCTTC. Translating gives CSARDLGILNGYTF.